The 10 T cell receptor beta chains below come from one sample, sequenced in a study of graft-versus-host responses after intestinal transplantation. TCRdb keeps only in-frame clones here, not all; method: immunoSEQ multiplex PCR. Of tens of thousands of clones listed, roughly 92% were seen once; the top ten hold around 0.33%. Antigens of these TCRs are unknown. Sample: unstimulated CD4+ T cells sorted from spleen or lymph node cells, taken before intestinal transplant. These receptors were collected from a human donor who received an intestinal transplant.

The chain joins TRBV7-8 to TRBJ1-2; weak D call: TRBD1 (5 bases). CDR1 is SGHVS and CDR2 is FQNEAQ in the germline V gene. Trimming pared 5 bases from V and 7 bases from J, leaving 11 bases between. This CDR3 comprises 12 residues. CDR3 sequence: CASSAGGFGYTF. The CDR3 bases are TGTGCCAGCAGCGCCGGGGGGTTTGGCTACACCTTC.

This clone was counted between two and nine times. V is TRBV11-2 and J is TRBJ1-2; no firm D call. The CDR3 is 14 amino acids. V lost 1 base, J lost 7 bases, and 13 bases lay in between. The germline gives CDR1 SGHAT, CDR2 FQNNGV. CDR3 nucleotide sequence: TGTGCCAGCAGCTTAGCGGCGGGTGAGGGTGGCTACACCTTC. Protein: CASSLAAGEGGYTF. Full variable domain (missing parts from reference TRBV11-2 and TRBJ1-2): EAGVAQSPRYKIIEKRQSVAFWCNPISGHATLYWYQQILGQGPKLLIQFQNNGVVDDSQLPKDRFSAERLKGVDSTLKIQPAKLEDSAVYLCASSLAAGEGGYTFGSGTRLTVV.

The genes are TRBV29-1 and TRBJ1-1, with D unresolved. This CDR3 comprises 12 residues. CDR1 is SQVTM and CDR2 is ANQGSEA in the germline V gene. With 7 bases removed from V and 5 bases from J, the gap between germline ends came to 14 bases. CDR3 DNA: TGCAGCGCCGCGGGAGATGGAACTGAAGCTTTCTTT. Its translation is CSAAGDGTEAFF.

The chain combines TRBV19 with TRBJ1-3; D not certain. Germline V gives CDR1 LNHDA, CDR2 SQIVND (reference sequence). The V and J ends lost 6 bases and 0 bases respectively, with 6 bases between them. This CDR3 spans 13 amino acids. In DNA form, the CDR3 reads TGTGCCAGTAGGATGGGCTCTGGAAACACCATATATTTT. Translation gives CASRMGSGNTIYF.

This chain connects TRBV9 to TRBJ2-5; 11 positions match TRBD1. The CDR3 loop spans 16 amino acids. Germline V gene data show CDR1 as SGDLS and CDR2 as YYNGEE. V shed 5 bases and J 0 bases; nucleotides not matched to a gene: 6. Written as DNA, the CDR3 is TGTGCCAGCAGTTACCAGGACAGGGGGCACCAAGAGACCCAGTACTTC. It translates to CASSYQDRGHQETQYF.

The chain carries TRBV5-1 and TRBJ2-4; D gene ambiguous. Trimming stripped 0 bases from V and 8 bases from J, with 12 bases between. Germline values: CDR1 SGHRS, CDR2 YFSETQ. The CDR3 has 14 residues. The DNA of the CDR3 is TGCGCCAGCAGCTTGGCTGATAGCTGGGACATTCAGTACTTC. As protein: CASSLADSWDIQYF.

CDR3 residues: CASSVEGINRGITGNTIYF. The CDR3 DNA sequence: TGTGCCAGCAGCGTAGAGGGGATTAACAGGGGGATTACTGGAAACACCATATATTTT. The chain joins TRBV9 to TRBJ1-3, with 8 bases matching TRBD1. Germline CDR1 and CDR2: SGDLS and YYNGEE. The CDR3 runs 19 residues. J was trimmed by 2 bases and V by 0 bases; bases with no gene match: 13.

The V call is TRBV18, the J call TRBJ2-7; 7 bases are a match to TRBD1. The CDR3 covers 15 residues. The V gene's germline CDR1 is KGHSH and CDR2 LQKENI. V lost 3 bases and J lost 0; bases outside the gene matches: 5. DNA for the CDR3: TGTGCCAGCTCACCCCAGGGACAGTCCTCCTACGAGCAGTACTTC. It specifies CASSPQGQSSYEQYF.

The chain joins TRBV2 to TRBJ1-3; TRBD1 agrees at 9 bases. CDR1 and CDR2 from the germline V gene are SNHLY and FYNNEI. The junction had 4 bases not matched to a gene; V was cut back by 5 bases and J by 5 bases. CDR3 size: 14 residues. The CDR3 region has the DNA TGTGCCAGCAGTTACACAGGGGGCAGAAACACCATATATTTT. Encoded protein: CASSYTGGRNTIYF.

The J gene is TRBJ2-7, the V gene TRBV29-1, with D possibly being TRBD1 (6 bases). V lost 6 bases to trimming and J lost 3 bases, with 9 bases between them. From germline, CDR1 is SQVTM and CDR2 ANQGSEA. This CDR3 spans 11 amino acids. Here the CDR3 reads CSVTGLYEQYF. The CDR3 DNA sequence: TGCAGCGTGACAGGACTCTACGAGCAGTACTTC.